These T cell receptor beta chains were read from a single sample in a study of shared clonotypes between healthy human individuals. The assay was immunoSEQ multiplex PCR, and TCRdb's table has in-frame clones only and misses some. The data show 2,100,000 or so clones, under 97% seen once. The sequenced sample was naive CD4+ T cells sorted from blood. The receptors shown here come from a man younger than 35 in good health. The CDR3 runs from the conserved cysteine through the conserved F or W. A D gene is named only where the DNA matches it firmly. Clone size, where shown, is once, few, many, or a class for clones that have expanded.

TRBV11-2,TRBD1,-,TRBJ2-7,CASSWGRQGGASEQYF,TGTGCCAGCAGCTGGGGCAGACAGGGCGGTGCTAGCGAGCAGTACTTC
TRBV7-3,-,once,TRBJ2-2,CASSLIASQNTGELFF,TGTGCCAGCAGCTTAATAGCGTCCCAGAACACCGGGGAGCTGTTTTTT
TRBV30,TRBD1,-,TRBJ2-3,CAWSRQGSGADTQYF,TGTGCCTGGAGTAGACAGGGGTCTGGGGCAGATACGCAGTATTTT
TRBV27,TRBD1,-,TRBJ2-7,CASSDRGPYEQYF,TGTGCCAGCTCCGACAGGGGCCCCTACGAGCAGTACTTC
TRBV27,-,-,TRBJ2-3,CASSAGGPGTDTQYF,TGTGCCAGCAGTGCCGGGGGGCCAGGCACAGATACGCAGTATTTT
TRBV9,-,-,TRBJ1-1,CASSVTSKGTEAFF,TGTGCCAGCAGCGTAACCTCGAAGGGGACTGAAGCTTTCTTT
TRBV27,TRBD1,-,TRBJ2-3,CASSSQGASTDTQYF,TGTGCCAGCAGTAGCCAGGGGGCTAGCACAGATACGCAGTATTTT
TRBV4-3,-,-,TRBJ1-1,CASSQAIGMNTEAFF,TGCGCCAGCAGCCAGGCTATCGGCATGAACACTGAAGCTTTCTTT
TRBV4-1,TRBD1,-,TRBJ1-4,CASSQDRDRVGDRNEKLFF,TGCGCCAGCAGCCAAGATCGGGACAGGGTAGGGGATCGTAATGAAAAACTGTTTTTT
TRBV6-5,TRBD1,-,TRBJ1-4,CASSSATGGEKLFF,TGTGCCAGCAGTTCTGCGACAGGGGGAGAAAAACTGTTTTTT
TRBV2,TRBD2,-,TRBJ2-7,CASTRREGYEQYF,TGTGCCAGCACGAGGCGGGAGGGCTACGAGCAGTACTTC
TRBV28,-,-,TRBJ1-2,CASSLGRVGGNGYTF,TGTGCCAGCAGTTTAGGGAGGGTCGGAGGAAATGGCTACACCTTC
TRBV25-1,-,-,TRBJ2-5,CASSELGPTQETQYF,TGTGCCAGCAGTGAATTGGGCCCTACCCAAGAGACCCAGTACTTC
TRBV27,TRBD1,-,TRBJ2-1,CASNLQGAKYNEQFF,TGTGCCAGCAATCTACAGGGGGCGAAATACAATGAGCAGTTCTTC
TRBV19,-,-,TRBJ1-1,CASESTALGTEAFF,TGTGCCAGTGAATCCACGGCCTTAGGCACTGAAGCTTTCTTT
TRBV13,-,-,TRBJ2-1,CASSPGRGQEEQFF,TGTGCCAGCAGCCCCGGGCGGGGGCAGGAGGAGCAGTTCTTC
TRBV10-3,-,-,TRBJ1-1,CAISERDASMNTEAFF,TGTGCCATCAGTGAAAGGGACGCCTCAATGAACACTGAAGCTTTCTTT
TRBV5-1,-,-,TRBJ2-2,CASSLAGGSGTGELFF,TGCGCCAGCAGCTTGGCCGGAGGGAGTGGCACCGGGGAGCTGTTTTTT
TRBV4-1,TRBD2,-,TRBJ2-5,CASSLGLAGKGTQYF,TGCGCCAGCAGCCTTGGACTAGCGGGAAAAGGGACCCAGTACTTC
TRBV6-1,TRBD1,-,TRBJ2-7,CASSDIGQGAGEQYF,TGTGCCAGCAGTGATATCGGACAGGGGGCGGGCGAGCAGTACTTC
TRBV9,-,-,TRBJ1-1,CASSTQPSSMNTEAFF,TGTGCCAGCAGCACCCAACCATCCTCTATGAACACTGAAGCTTTCTTT
TRBV19,TRBD1,-,TRBJ1-2,CASSPGGDRGTYGYTF,TGTGCCAGTAGTCCAGGAGGGGACAGGGGGACCTATGGCTACACCTTC
TRBV4-2,-,-,TRBJ1-6,CASSQDPGLYNSPLHF,TGTGCCAGCAGCCAAGATCCCGGGCTTTATAATTCACCCCTCCACTTT
TRBV28,TRBD1,-,TRBJ1-2,CASKQGAQRVYGYTF,TGTGCCAGCAAACAGGGGGCGCAACGTGTCTATGGCTACACCTTC
TRBV7-2,TRBD2,-,TRBJ2-7,CASSLYLAGASAYEQYF,TGTGCCAGCAGCTTATATCTGGCGGGAGCTTCCGCCTACGAGCAGTACTTC